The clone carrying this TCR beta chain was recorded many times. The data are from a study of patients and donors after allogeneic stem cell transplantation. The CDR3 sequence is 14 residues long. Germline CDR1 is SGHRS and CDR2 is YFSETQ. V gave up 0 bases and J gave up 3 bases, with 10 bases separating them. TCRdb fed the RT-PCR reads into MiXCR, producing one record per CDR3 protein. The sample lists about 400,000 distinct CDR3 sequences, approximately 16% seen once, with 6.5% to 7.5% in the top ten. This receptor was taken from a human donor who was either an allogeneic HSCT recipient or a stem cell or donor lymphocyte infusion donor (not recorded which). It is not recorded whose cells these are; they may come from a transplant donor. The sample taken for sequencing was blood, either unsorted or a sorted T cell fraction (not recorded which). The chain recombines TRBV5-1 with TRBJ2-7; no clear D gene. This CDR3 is CASSLAVGDYEQYF. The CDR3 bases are TGCGCCAGCAGCTTGGCAGTCGGTGACTACGAGCAGTACTTC. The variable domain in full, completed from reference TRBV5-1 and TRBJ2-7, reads KAGVTQTPRYLIKTRGQQVTLSCSPISGHRSVSWYQQTPGQGLQFLFEYFSETQRNKGNFPGRFSGRQFSNSRSEMNVSTLELGDSALYLCASSLAVGDYEQYFGPGTRLTVT.